These 12 T cell receptor beta chains were all obtained from the same sample, sequenced in a study of T-cell reconstitution after alpha-beta-depleted transplantation in children. During its preparation, the TCRbeta library received unique molecular identifiers. TCRdb independently ran MiXCR on the PCR reads; one entry per CDR3 protein. The sample includes more than 200,000 distinct CDR3 sequences, 20% to 30% of them seen just once. The sequencing used PBMCs, mostly from graft donor cells, collected 360 days after TCRalphabeta/CD19-depleted stem cell transplant. The receptors here all came from a female patient aged 2-9 years who had a stem cell transplant for congenital amegakaryocytic thrombocytopenia, so the T cells may come from the graft donor.

The rearrangement links TRBV6-2 or TRBV6-3 to TRBJ2-3; 11 bases match TRBD2. Germline CDR1 is MNHEY and CDR2 is SVGEGT. With 6 bases clipped from V and 11 bases from J, the junction kept 4 bases outside the gene matches. This CDR3 comprises 12 residues. The CDR3 bases are TGTGCCAGCAGCCCCGGGACTAGCGGGCAGTATTTT. Residues: CASSPGTSGQYF.

This clonotype has more than one count but fewer than ten. This sequence joins TRBV4-1 and TRBJ2-3; 8 positions agree with TRBD2. V lost 1 base, J lost 2 bases, and 8 bases stayed unmatched. The germline CDR1 and CDR2 sequences are MGHRA and YSYEKL. This CDR3 has 17 residues. CDR3 loop: CASSQVPKRENTDTQYF. In nucleotides, the CDR3 is TGCGCCAGCAGCCAAGTCCCCAAGCGGGAGAACACAGATACGCAGTATTTT.

This clonotype was recorded many times. This chain connects TRBV4-1 to TRBJ2-5; D is perhaps TRBD1 (6 bases). The CDR3 is 13 amino acids. Germline assignment: CDR1 MGHRA and CDR2 YSYEKL. V was pared by 3 bases and J by 5 bases, with 10 bases between. The CDR3 loop is CASSHPGVETQYF. DNA of the CDR3: TGCGCCAGCAGCCACCCAGGGGTGGAGACCCAGTACTTC.

This clonotype was detected a few times. This sequence joins TRBV12-3 or TRBV12-4 and TRBJ2-1, with D maybe TRBD1 (5 bases). The CDR3 covers 11 residues. V was trimmed by 7 bases and J by 10 bases, leaving 11 bases between them. The CDR3 bases are TGTGCCAGCACCCACTCAGGGGAGCAGTTCTTC. Protein: CASTHSGEQFF.

A few counts support this clonotype. The rearrangement joins TRBV28 to TRBJ2-7; D is perhaps TRBD1 or TRBD2 (7 bases each). The germline V and J ends were trimmed by 3 bases and 6 bases, with 12 bases remaining between them. The germline V gene has CDR1 MDHEN and CDR2 SYDVKM. CDR3 length equals 13 residues. The DNA of the CDR3 is TGTGCCAGCAGTTTGTCAGGGGGGGGCGAGCAGTACTTC. This codes for CASSLSGGGEQYF.

This clonotype was seen a few times. The chain has TRBV3-1 and TRBJ2-4; D perhaps matches TRBD2 (5 bases). Trimming removed 1 base from V and 0 bases from J, with 16 bases in between. CDR1 is LGHDT, CDR2 YNNKEL, per germline (reference sequence). This CDR3 is built from 18 residues. The CDR3 nucleotides are TGTGCCAGCAGCCAAGGCGGCGCGGGCTACCTAGCCAAAAACATTCAGTACTTC. This encodes CASSQGGAGYLAKNIQYF.

The chain combines TRBV20-1 with TRBJ2-3; D may be TRBD1 or TRBD2 (5 bases each). The germline gives CDR1 DFQATT, CDR2 SNEGSKA (reference sequence). Trimming took 5 bases from V and 0 from J, leaving 15 bases between them. CDR3 length: 15 residues. The DNA for the CDR3 is TGCAGTGCTGGGAGTCCGGGACGAAGCACAGATACGCAGTATTTT. This encodes CSAGSPGRSTDTQYF.

This CDR3 is CASSLRAGAITDTQYF. The CDR3 DNA is TGTGCCAGCAGCTTGCGAGCGGGAGCCATCACAGATACGCAGTATTTT. This rearrangement joins TRBV5-5 to TRBJ2-3; 8 bases match TRBD2. Per germline, CDR1 SGHKS and CDR2 YYEKEE (reference sequence). The V and J ends lost 1 base and 2 bases, in that order; junction bases with no gene match: 6. The CDR3 length is 16 residues. Full variable domain (rest looked up from reference TRBV5-5 and TRBJ2-3): DAGVTQSPTHLIKTRGQQVTLRCSPISGHKSVSWYQQVLGQGPQFIFQYYEKEERGRGNFPDRFSARQFPNYSSELNVNALLLGDSALYLCASSLRAGAITDTQYFGPGTRLTVL.

The chain is built from TRBV28 and TRBJ2-2, with 8 positions matching TRBD2. Germline CDR1 is MDHEN and CDR2 is SYDVKM. CDR3 length equals 15 residues. The V and J ends lost 2 bases and 4 bases, in that order; junction bases with no gene match: 3. Here the CDR3 DNA reads TGTGCCAGCAGTTTAACGGGGGGGCTCACCGGGGAGCTGTTTTTT. It specifies CASSLTGGLTGELFF.

The J gene is TRBJ2-1, the V gene TRBV20-1; D is perhaps TRBD2 (6 bases). Per germline, CDR1 DFQATT and CDR2 SNEGSKA (reference sequence). The V gene lost 3 bases and the J gene lost 5 bases, with 17 bases spanning the gap. The length of the CDR3 is 15 residues. The chain's CDR3 is CSASPIGGAHNEQFF. For the CDR3, the DNA is TGCAGTGCTAGCCCCATTGGAGGGGCCCACAATGAGCAGTTCTTC.

This clonotype showed up just a few times. This chain joins TRBV24-1 and TRBJ2-2; TRBD2 is a possible D gene (6 bases). The CDR3 is made up of 14 amino acids. Germline CDR1 is KGHDR and CDR2 is SFDVKD. Trimming stripped 9 bases from V and 9 bases from J, with 19 bases between. Here the CDR3 reads CATSGSPGRRELFF. The DNA of the CDR3 is TGTGCCACCTCCGGGAGCCCAGGGCGTAGGGAGCTGTTTTTT.

The chain employs TRBV20-1 and TRBJ2-3; 8 bases are a match to TRBD2. Trimming took 7 bases from V and 4 from J; bases not matched to a gene: 34. The CDR3 has 22 residues. Germline CDR1 and CDR2: DFQATT and SNEGSKA (reference sequence). CDR3 loop: CSVSAESGGDRQDPGPADTQYF. DNA for the CDR3: TGCAGTGTTTCCGCGGAATCCGGGGGGGACCGACAGGATCCAGGTCCCGCAGATACGCAGTATTTT.